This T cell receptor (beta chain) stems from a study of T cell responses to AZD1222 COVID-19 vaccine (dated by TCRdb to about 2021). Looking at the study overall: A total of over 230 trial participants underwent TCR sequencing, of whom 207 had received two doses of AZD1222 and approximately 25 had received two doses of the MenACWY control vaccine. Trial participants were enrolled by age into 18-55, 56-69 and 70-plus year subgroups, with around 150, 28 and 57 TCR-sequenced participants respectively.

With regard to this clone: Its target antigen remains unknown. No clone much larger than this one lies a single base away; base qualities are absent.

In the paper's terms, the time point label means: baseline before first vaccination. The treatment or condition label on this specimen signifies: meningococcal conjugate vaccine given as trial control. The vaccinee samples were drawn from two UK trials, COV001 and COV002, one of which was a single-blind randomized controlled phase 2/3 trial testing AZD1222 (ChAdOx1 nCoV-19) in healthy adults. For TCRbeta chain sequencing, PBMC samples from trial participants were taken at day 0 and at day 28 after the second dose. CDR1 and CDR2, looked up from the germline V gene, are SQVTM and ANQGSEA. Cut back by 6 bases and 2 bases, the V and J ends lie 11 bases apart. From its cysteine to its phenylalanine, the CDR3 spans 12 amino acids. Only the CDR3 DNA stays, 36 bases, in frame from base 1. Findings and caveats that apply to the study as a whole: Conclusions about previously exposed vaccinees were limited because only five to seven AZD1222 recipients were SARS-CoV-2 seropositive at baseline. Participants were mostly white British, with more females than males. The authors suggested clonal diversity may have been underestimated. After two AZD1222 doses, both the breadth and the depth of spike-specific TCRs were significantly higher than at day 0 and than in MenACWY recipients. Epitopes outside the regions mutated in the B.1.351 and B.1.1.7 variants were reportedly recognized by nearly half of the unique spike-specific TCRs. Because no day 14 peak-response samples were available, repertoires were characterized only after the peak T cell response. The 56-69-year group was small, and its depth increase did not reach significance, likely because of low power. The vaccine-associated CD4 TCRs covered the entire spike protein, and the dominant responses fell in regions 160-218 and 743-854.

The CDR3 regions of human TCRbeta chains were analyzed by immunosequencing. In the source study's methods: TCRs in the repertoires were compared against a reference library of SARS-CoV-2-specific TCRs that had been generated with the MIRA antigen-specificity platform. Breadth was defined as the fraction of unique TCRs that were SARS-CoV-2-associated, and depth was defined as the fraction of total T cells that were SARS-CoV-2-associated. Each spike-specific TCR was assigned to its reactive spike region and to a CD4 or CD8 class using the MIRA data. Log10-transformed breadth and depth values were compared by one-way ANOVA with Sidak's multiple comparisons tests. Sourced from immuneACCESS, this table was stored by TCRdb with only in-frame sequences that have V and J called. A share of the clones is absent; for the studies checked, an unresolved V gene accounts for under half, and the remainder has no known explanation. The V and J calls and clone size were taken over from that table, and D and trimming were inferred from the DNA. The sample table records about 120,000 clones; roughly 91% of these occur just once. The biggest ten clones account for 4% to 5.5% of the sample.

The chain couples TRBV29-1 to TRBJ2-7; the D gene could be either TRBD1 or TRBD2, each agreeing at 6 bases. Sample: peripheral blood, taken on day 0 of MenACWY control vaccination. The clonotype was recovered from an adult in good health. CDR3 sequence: CSVEGGAYEQYF. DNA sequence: TGCAGCGTCGAGGGGGGAGCCTACGAGCAGTACTTC.